Listed below are T cell receptor beta chains from one sample, sequenced in a study of T cells in tuberculosis. TCRdb keeps only in-frame clones here, not all; method: immunoSEQ multiplex PCR. The table shows roughly 34,000 clones, with roughly 83% occurring only once. The source material was PBMCs, sampled at tuberculosis diagnosis. The receptors derive from an adult with tuberculosis. CDR3s leave out the opening cysteine and the closing phenylalanine or tryptophan. The D gene is left open where the match is weak. Expanded clones get a size class; other rows say once, few or many, or leave the size out.

>.|TRBV4-2|TRBJ2-1|TRBD2
ASSQLTGAGYNEQF
>.|TRBV2|TRBJ2-5|.
ASGEETQY
>.|TRBV2|TRBJ1-2|TRBD1
ASSVSGQVGYGYT
>.|TRBV10-3|TRBJ2-5|TRBD1
AISRAGGPQETQY
>.|TRBV5-6|TRBJ2-2|TRBD1
ASSLDPGGTGELF
>few|TRBV27|TRBJ2-7|TRBD1
ASSPGTVFYEQY
>.|TRBV18|TRBJ2-6|TRBD1
ASSPPGQGNRDVLT
>.|TRBV5-4|TRBJ1-1|.
ASSLVGQRNTEAF
>.|TRBV4-2|TRBJ2-3|TRBD2
ASSRLAGGPQPSTDTQY
>few|TRBV6-1|TRBJ1-4|.
ASSEWSGEKLF
>.|TRBV7-8|TRBJ2-7|TRBD2
ASSAREGAYEQY
>.|TRBV7-9|TRBJ2-1|TRBD2
ASSGGPSGVYNEQF
>.|TRBV6-1|TRBJ1-1|.
ASREALRGAF
>.|TRBV9|TRBJ2-1|.
ASSVSLGALAYNEQF
>medium-sized|TRBV5-1|TRBJ1-2|TRBD1
ASSQGTAGGYGYT
>few|TRBV10-3|TRBJ2-7|TRBD2
AISELGSGRGEQY
>.|TRBV2|TRBJ2-1|TRBD1
ARQGGGDNEQF
>.|TRBV4-1|TRBJ2-2|.
ASSQGLLRRVNTGELF
>.|TRBV30|TRBJ2-3|.
AWNRDGRGLGDTQY
>.|TRBV5-4|TRBJ1-2|.
ASSLAGIAGYT
>.|TRBV4-1|TRBJ2-1|.
ASSLYLAPDENEQF
>.|TRBV5-1|TRBJ1-1|.
ASTPFDSSNTEAF
>.|TRBV27|TRBJ2-5|.
ASSFIGGTQY
>.|TRBV5-6|TRBJ2-1|TRBD2
ASSLSPTSILNEQF
>.|TRBV4-1|TRBJ2-5|.
ASSQARGETQY
>.|TRBV19|TRBJ1-1|.
ASKGNKGDTEAF
>few|TRBV5-1|TRBJ1-2|.
ASSSGTHYGYT
>few|TRBV25-1|TRBJ2-5|TRBD2
ASSERLAGGGETQY
>.|TRBV5-1|TRBJ2-1|.
ASSLGWTTDNEQF
>.|TRBV7-3|TRBJ2-7|.
ASPDIPYEQY
>.|TRBV30|TRBJ2-5|.
AWSVGGETQY
>once|TRBV9|TRBJ2-6|.
ASSAGTPSGANVLT
>.|TRBV21-1|TRBJ1-5|.
ASSKSRYVQDRDIHQPQH
>.|TRBV25-1|TRBJ1-1|.
ASRGATEAF
>.|TRBV18|TRBJ1-5|.
ASSPVGGFSNQPQH
>.|TRBV5-1|TRBJ2-7|TRBD2
ASSPTSGSQRGEQY
>.|TRBV27|TRBJ2-1|TRBD2
ASSLLQYRRELYNEQF
>.|TRBV18|TRBJ1-1|TRBD1
ASVRQGGDTEAF
>.|TRBV12-5|TRBJ1-5|.
ASGLAQGYNQPQH
>.|TRBV29-1|TRBJ1-1|.
SVLDRWEYGAF
>.|TRBV18|TRBJ1-6|TRBD1
ASSPQGSGESPLH
>few|TRBV6-4|TRBJ2-1|.
ASSDGIEVYEQF
>.|TRBV7-7|TRBJ2-5|TRBD2
ASSFTGGSQETQY
>.|TRBV9|TRBJ2-7|TRBD1
ASSVATGGMEY
>.|TRBV14|TRBJ1-4|.
ASSQRLGTNEKLF
>.|TRBV4-1|TRBJ1-4|.
ASSQRGWATNEKLF
>.|TRBV7-8|TRBJ1-2|.
ASSLPPLGGMSGYT
>.|TRBV7-8|TRBJ1-6|.
ASSYRVNSPLH
>.|TRBV21-1|TRBJ2-5|.
ASSQRLLTKTQY
>.|TRBV18|TRBJ1-2|TRBD1
ASSPDVGQGLYGYT
>.|TRBV19|TRBJ1-1|TRBD1
ASSPGTGKKGGTEAF
>.|TRBV6-5|TRBJ1-5|TRBD1
ASSPRTGTNQPQH
>.|TRBV5-1|TRBJ1-4|TRBD1
ASSAQGAGEKLF
>.|TRBV6-1|TRBJ2-3|.
ASSELSRADTQY